Below, 21 T cell receptor beta chains from the same sample are listed, as sequenced in a study of PD-L1 blockade in urothelial cancer. TCRdb's table, derived via immunoSEQ multiplex PCR, lists solely in-frame clones and lacks some. This sample carries some 110,000 clones, 85% to 95% of them seen once, and the ten largest clones take 3% to 4.5%. Time point indicated: peripheral blood 6 weeks after treatment start. The source material was PBMCs, sampled around atezolizumab (anti-PD-L1) treatment. The origin of the receptors is a man in his sixties with urothelial cancer.

This clone is a singleton in its sample. The chain links TRBV5-6 to TRBJ1-4; 9 nucleotides align to TRBD1. CDR1 and CDR2 (germline): SGHDT, YYEEEE. V gave up 5 bases and J gave up 7 bases; unmatched junction bases: 12. This CDR3 is built from 16 residues. CDR3 coding DNA: TGTGCCAGCAGTTATTCCGGGACAGGGTATGGTGAAAAACTGTTTTTT. It codes for CASSYSGTGYGEKLFF.

The rearrangement joins TRBV6-5 to TRBJ2-7; TRBD1 matches 10 bases. The CDR3 sequence is 14 residues long. Germline CDR1 MNHEY, CDR2 SVGAGI. J was trimmed by 3 bases and V by 5 bases; bases with no gene match: 4. For the CDR3, the DNA is TGTGCCAGCAGTAACCGGGACAGGGGCTACGAGCAGTACTTC. This codes for CASSNRDRGYEQYF.

The chain links TRBV7-2 to TRBJ1-3; tentatively, D is TRBD1 (5 bases). This CDR3 is 16 amino acids long. Germline CDR1 reads SGHTA; CDR2 reads FQGNSA. V was clipped by 1 base and J by 2 bases, with 12 bases between them. The CDR3 is CASSLVGQGTGNTIYF. The CDR3, as DNA: TGTGCCAGCAGCTTAGTGGGCCAGGGTACTGGAAACACCATATATTTT. The complete variable domain, with remaining parts taken from reference TRBV7-2 and TRBJ1-3, reads GAGVSQSPSNKVTEKGKDVELRCDPISGHTALYWYRQSLGQGLEFLIYFQGNSAPDKSGLPSDRFSAERTGGSVSTLTIQRTQQEDSAVYLCASSLVGQGTGNTIYFGEGSWLTVV.

V gene TRBV11-2 combines with J gene TRBJ2-1; D is perhaps TRBD2 (5 bases). Trimming removed 0 bases from V and 2 bases from J, with 8 bases in between. Germline loops: CDR1 SGHAT, CDR2 FQNNGV. The CDR3 contains 15 residues. The CDR3: CASSLERVPYNEQFF. The DNA for the CDR3 is TGTGCCAGCAGCTTAGAGAGGGTCCCCTACAATGAGCAGTTCTTC.

This clone has a handful of counts. The genes are TRBV2 and TRBJ2-2; no clear D gene. The germline gives CDR1 SNHLY, CDR2 FYNNEI. V was cut by 6 bases and J by 5 bases, with 13 bases left in between. The CDR3 is 14 amino acids. CDR3 residues: CASSLDTATGELFF. The CDR3 DNA follows: TGTGCCAGCAGCCTTGACACTGCTACCGGGGAGCTGTTTTTT. Variable domain in full (rest from reference TRBV2 and TRBJ2-2): EPEVTQTPSHQVTQMGQEVILRCVPISNHLYFYWYRQILGQKVEFLVSFYNNEISEKSEIFDDQFSVERPDGSNFTLKIRSTKLEDSAMYFCASSLDTATGELFFGEGSRLTVL.

The CDR3 loop reads CAISAGTGGETQYF. CDR3 DNA: TGTGCCATCAGTGCGGGGACAGGGGGAGAGACCCAGTACTTC. The V and J genes are TRBV10-3 and TRBJ2-5, with TRBD1 matching 11 bases. Germline V gene lookup returns CDR1 ENHRY and CDR2 SYGVKD. CDR3 length: 14 amino acids. J was trimmed by 4 bases and V by 4 bases; bases with no gene match: 2.

The chain carries TRBV5-4 and TRBJ1-1, with D maybe TRBD1 (6 bases). CDR1 and CDR2 (germline): SGHNT, YYREEE (reference sequence). The V end was cut by 0 bases, the J end by 0 bases, with 12 bases between. The CDR3 covers 16 residues. DNA of the CDR3: TGTGCCAGCAGCTTGGGGGTCGGGGGGCTGAACACTGAAGCTTTCTTT. Amino acid sequence: CASSLGVGGLNTEAFF. Full variable domain (remainder filled in from reference TRBV5-4 and TRBJ1-1): ETGVTQSPTHLIKTRGQQVTLRCSSQSGHNTVSWYQQALGQGPQFIFQYYREEENGRGNFPPRFSGLQFPNYSSELNVNALELDDSALYLCASSLGVGGLNTEAFFGQGTRLTVV.

This clone was counted a single time. The chain has TRBV5-1 and TRBJ2-7; D might be TRBD2 (5 bases). CDR1 SGHRS and CDR2 YFSETQ come from the germline V gene. CDR3 length equals 13 residues. V was trimmed by 1 base and J by 5 bases, leaving 10 bases between them. The CDR3: CASSLSPGNEQYF. CDR3 DNA: TGCGCCAGCAGCTTGTCACCGGGGAACGAGCAGTACTTC.

This chain connects TRBV9 to TRBJ2-5; D possibly corresponds to TRBD2 (7 bases). Germline V lookup: CDR1 SGDLS, CDR2 YYNGEE. The CDR3 runs 15 residues. V gave up 6 bases and J gave up 3 bases, with 18 bases separating them. The CDR3 reads CASTSGAGAEETQYF. CDR3 DNA sequence: TGTGCCAGCACCTCGGGGGCGGGGGCCGAAGAGACCCAGTACTTC.

This chain links TRBV6-1 with TRBJ2-5; D unclear. Germline V gene sequence: CDR1 MNHNS, CDR2 SASEGT. Trimming pared 4 bases from V and 4 bases from J, leaving 10 bases between. The CDR3 runs 13 residues. In DNA, the CDR3 is TGTGCCAGCAGTGTTACGGTCTCAGAGACCCAGTACTTC. Amino acid sequence: CASSVTVSETQYF.

This clone was counted only a few times. V gene TRBV15 combines with J gene TRBJ1-1; 7 bases fit TRBD1. The CDR3 covers 14 residues. V lost 4 bases to trimming and J lost 6 bases; unmatched junction nucleotides: 8. The germline V gene encodes CDR1 LNHNV and CDR2 YYDKDF (reference sequence). The CDR3 spells CATSIHRGLSEAFF. The CDR3 region has the DNA TGTGCCACCAGCATACACAGGGGCTTGTCTGAAGCTTTCTTT. Variable domain in full (rest from reference TRBV15 and TRBJ1-1): DAMVIQNPRYQVTQFGKPVTLSCSQTLNHNVMYWYQQKSSQAPKLLFHYYDKDFNNEADTPDNFQSRRPNTSFCFLDIRSPGLGDTAMYLCATSIHRGLSEAFFGQGTRLTVV.

The rearrangement uses TRBV2 and TRBJ1-2; TRBD1 matches at 9 bases. V trimming: 7 bases; J trimming: 6 bases; junction bases outside the gene matches: 9. The germline gives CDR1 SNHLY, CDR2 FYNNEI. This CDR3 is built from 14 residues. The chain's CDR3 is CASTLTGGVDGYTF. The CDR3 nucleotides read TGTGCCAGCACCCTCACAGGGGGCGTCGATGGCTACACCTTC.

CDR3 in DNA: TGTGCCAGCAGTGAGGCGGGAGGCTCCTACAATGAGCAGTTCTTC. Residues: CASSEAGGSYNEQFF. The V call is TRBV6-4, the J call TRBJ2-1; 8 bases agree with TRBD2. This CDR3 contains 15 residues. Trimming removed 3 bases from V and 0 bases from J; junction bases left unmatched: 1. The germline V gene encodes CDR1 MRHNA and CDR2 SNTAGT.

This chain uses TRBV2 with TRBJ1-4, with D maybe TRBD1 (6 bases). Germline loops: CDR1 SNHLY, CDR2 FYNNEI. Trimming stripped 4 bases from V and 5 bases from J, with 14 bases between. The CDR3 is made up of 15 amino acids. The CDR3 reads CASSGLTGRNEKLFF. As DNA, the CDR3 is TGTGCCAGCAGTGGTCTGACAGGCAGAAATGAAAAACTGTTTTTT. The full variable domain, completed using reference TRBV2 and TRBJ1-4, is EPEVTQTPSHQVTQMGQEVILRCVPISNHLYFYWYRQILGQKVEFLVSFYNNEISEKSEIFDDQFSVERPDGSNFTLKIRSTKLEDSAMYFCASSGLTGRNEKLFFGSGTQLSVL.

This chain connects TRBV9 to TRBJ2-5; TRBD2 agrees at 8 bases. V trimming: 5 bases; J trimming: 3 bases; junction bases outside the gene matches: 6. CDR1 and CDR2 from the germline V gene are SGDLS and YYNGEE. The CDR3 length is 14 residues. CDR3 sequence reads: CASSSGTSKETQYF. The CDR3 bases are TGTGCCAGCAGTTCGGGGACTAGTAAAGAGACCCAGTACTTC.

The J gene is TRBJ2-6, the V gene TRBV10-3; 7 nucleotides match TRBD1. V was pared by 5 bases and J by 2 bases, with 3 bases of the junction left unmatched. This CDR3 has 15 residues. Germline CDR1 reads ENHRY; CDR2 reads SYGVKD. CDR3 coding DNA: TGTGCCATCAGTTCGACAGGGACTGGGGCCAACGTCCTGACTTTC. It codes for CAISSTGTGANVLTF.

This chain connects TRBV4-1 to TRBJ1-2, with 8 bases identical to TRBD1. This CDR3 has 15 amino acids. The germline gives CDR1 MGHRA, CDR2 YSYEKL. The V segment lost 2 bases and the J segment 5 bases; nucleotides outside the gene matches: 7. This CDR3 is CASSQLTGAGYGYTF. CDR3 in DNA: TGCGCCAGCAGCCAACTGACAGGGGCGGGATATGGCTACACCTTC.

The chain uses TRBV7-3 and TRBJ2-1; 13 bases map to TRBD2. The CDR3 sequence is 16 residues long. Germline CDR1 is SGHTA and CDR2 is FQGTGA. Losses at the gene ends were 4 bases for V and 10 bases for J; bases not matched to a gene: 10. CDR3 loop: CASSSGTSGVGGEQFF. CDR3 DNA sequence: TGTGCCAGCAGCTCTGGGACTAGCGGGGTCGGAGGCGAGCAGTTCTTC.

V and J are TRBV30 and TRBJ2-5; a possible D gene is TRBD2 (6 bases). The CDR3 is 15 amino acids. CDR1 is GTSNPN and CDR2 is SVGIG in the germline V gene (reference sequence). The V end was cut by 0 bases, the J end by 5 bases, with 16 bases between. The CDR3 spells CAWSVGGYRGETQYF. As DNA, the CDR3 is TGTGCCTGGAGTGTAGGAGGCTACCGGGGGGAGACCCAGTACTTC.

The rearrangement links TRBV7-2 to TRBJ2-3; the match to TRBD2 covers 9 bases. CDR3 length: 14 amino acids. The germline V gene encodes CDR1 SGHTA and CDR2 FQGNSA. With 5 bases clipped from V and 10 bases from J, the junction kept 10 bases outside the gene matches. The CDR3 DNA reads TGTGCCAGCAGCGTTAGCGGGGGAAAGGAGGCGCAGTATTTT. It codes for CASSVSGGKEAQYF.

The rearrangement joins TRBV11-2 to TRBJ1-1; D gene uncertain. The CDR3 runs 13 residues. The germline gives CDR1 SGHAT, CDR2 FQNNGV. V shed 4 bases and J shed 0 bases, with 6 bases lying between them. The CDR3 sequence: CASSSGMNTEAFF. The CDR3 nucleotides are TGTGCCAGCAGCTCGGGAATGAACACTGAAGCTTTCTTT.